The entry below gives a single T cell receptor beta chain sequence along with its context. Assay used: immunoSEQ multiplex PCR; TCRdb lists only in-frame clones, some missing. The repertoire holds 130,000 to 150,000 clones, roughly 80% seen once, with 4.8% in the top ten. This sample stems from a study of blood T cell repertoires in COVID-19. The length of the CDR3 is 14 residues. The ends lost 5 bases at V and 5 bases at J; junction bases unmatched: 5. Germline V gives CDR1 SGHTA, CDR2 FQGNSA. The sequence came from a human donor in a cohort sampled during active COVID-19. The chain couples TRBV7-2 to TRBJ2-1; 8 bases align to TRBD2. The sample taken for sequencing was peripheral blood. For the CDR3, the DNA is TGTGCCAGCAGCATTAGCGGGAAAAACAATGAGCAGTTCTTC. Residues: CASSISGKNNEQFF. The full variable domain, with the rest looked up from reference TRBV7-2 and TRBJ2-1, is GAGVSQSPSNKVTEKGKDVELRCDPISGHTALYWYRQSLGQGLEFLIYFQGNSAPDKSGLPSDRFSAERTGGSVSTLTIQRTQQEDSAVYLCASSISGKNNEQFFGPGTRLTVL.